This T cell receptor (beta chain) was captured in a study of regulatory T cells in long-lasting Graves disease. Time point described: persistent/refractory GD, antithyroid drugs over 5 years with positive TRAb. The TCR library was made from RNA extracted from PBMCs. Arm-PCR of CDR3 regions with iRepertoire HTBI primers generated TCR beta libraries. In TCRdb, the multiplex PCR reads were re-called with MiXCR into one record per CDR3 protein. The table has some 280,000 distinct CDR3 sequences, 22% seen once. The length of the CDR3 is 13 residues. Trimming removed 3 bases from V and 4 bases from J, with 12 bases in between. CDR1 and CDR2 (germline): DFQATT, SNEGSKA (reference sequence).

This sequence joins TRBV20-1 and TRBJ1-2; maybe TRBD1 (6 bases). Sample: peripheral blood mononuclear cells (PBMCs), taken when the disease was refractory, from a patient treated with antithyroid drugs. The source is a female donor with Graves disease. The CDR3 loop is CSASFVGGYGYTF. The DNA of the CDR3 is TGCAGTGCTAGTTTCGTAGGGGGCTATGGCTACACCTTC.